A single sample gave rise to the 8 T cell receptor beta chains below, sequenced in a study of CD8 T cells in ankylosing spondylitis. A single record per CDR3 protein comes from TCRdb applying MiXCR to the 5' RACE reads. Of approximately 140,000 distinct CDR3 sequences in the sample, more than 40% were seen once. What was sequenced was synovial fluid, either unsorted or a sorted T cell fraction (not recorded which). Every receptor here comes from a male donor with ankylosing spondylitis.

This chain's CDR3 is CASSFWAGGGQPQHF. CDR3 in DNA: TGTGCCAGCAGTTTCTGGGCAGGGGGAGGACAGCCCCAGCATTTT. The chain has TRBV12-3 or TRBV12-4 and TRBJ1-5; TRBD1 agrees at 7 bases. This CDR3 spans 15 amino acids. V lost 3 bases, J lost 7 bases, and 9 bases stayed unmatched.

The chain links TRBV5-6 to TRBJ2-7; D is uncertain. This CDR3 has 14 residues. Germline V gene lookup returns CDR1 SGHDT and CDR2 YYEEEE. V lost 4 bases and J 0 bases, leaving 11 bases between the germline ends. The CDR3 spells CASSAPRYSYEQYF. CDR3 sequence (DNA): TGTGCCAGCAGCGCGCCCAGATACTCCTACGAGCAGTACTTC.

The chain combines TRBV7-9 with TRBJ1-2; D is undetermined. Germline V gives CDR1 SEHNR, CDR2 FQNEAQ (reference sequence). V lost 5 bases and J 8 bases, leaving 15 bases between the germline ends. This CDR3 has 13 residues. CDR3 amino acids: CASSPFGMGGYTF. The CDR3 DNA reads TGTGCCAGCAGCCCATTCGGGATGGGCGGCTACACCTTC.

This rearrangement joins TRBV9 to TRBJ2-1, with 12 bases that match TRBD2. This CDR3 has 16 amino acids. Trimming removed 0 bases from V and 7 bases from J; junction bases left unmatched: 5. Germline values: CDR1 SGDLS, CDR2 YYNGEE. The CDR3 here is CASSVELAGGVNEQFF. CDR3 sequence (DNA): TGTGCCAGCAGCGTAGAACTAGCGGGAGGTGTGAATGAGCAGTTCTTC.

The chain links TRBV28 to TRBJ2-7, with 9 bases identical to TRBD2. Germline lookup yields CDR1 MDHEN and CDR2 SYDVKM. Trimming took 8 bases from V and 7 from J; bases not matched to a gene: 18. The CDR3 runs 16 residues. CDR3 loop: CASFTPRGGGHREQYF. The CDR3 nucleotides read TGTGCCAGCTTCACTCCGCGCGGGGGGGGACACCGAGAGCAGTACTTC.

The chain couples TRBV12-5 to TRBJ2-7; D is perhaps TRBD1 or TRBD2 (5 bases each). V dropped 1 base and J dropped 1 base, with 11 bases sitting between them. The CDR3 covers 15 residues. Germline CDR1 LGHNT, CDR2 FRNRAP. The CDR3: CASGLAPGRSYEQYF. The CDR3 DNA reads TGTGCTAGTGGTTTGGCCCCGGGACGGTCCTACGAGCAGTACTTC.

Notes on this clonotype: A read error may account for a junction end that differs from germline. The gene calls are TRBV6-1 and TRBJ2-7; maybe TRBD1 (6 bases). This CDR3 contains 13 residues. In germline, CDR1 is MNHNS, CDR2 SASEGT. The CDR3 DNA reads TGTGACAGCAGTATAGGGGGCTCCTACGAGCAGTACTTC. It specifies CDSSIGGSYEQYF.

This clonotype came up many times. The chain recombines TRBV4-1 with TRBJ2-7; D not resolved. CDR1 MGHRA and CDR2 YSYEKL come from the germline V gene. V was trimmed by 1 base and J by 2 bases, leaving 12 bases between them. This CDR3 comprises 15 residues. The CDR3 region is CASSQGAVGTYEQYF. As DNA, the CDR3 is TGCGCCAGCAGCCAAGGGGCGGTGGGAACCTACGAGCAGTACTTC.